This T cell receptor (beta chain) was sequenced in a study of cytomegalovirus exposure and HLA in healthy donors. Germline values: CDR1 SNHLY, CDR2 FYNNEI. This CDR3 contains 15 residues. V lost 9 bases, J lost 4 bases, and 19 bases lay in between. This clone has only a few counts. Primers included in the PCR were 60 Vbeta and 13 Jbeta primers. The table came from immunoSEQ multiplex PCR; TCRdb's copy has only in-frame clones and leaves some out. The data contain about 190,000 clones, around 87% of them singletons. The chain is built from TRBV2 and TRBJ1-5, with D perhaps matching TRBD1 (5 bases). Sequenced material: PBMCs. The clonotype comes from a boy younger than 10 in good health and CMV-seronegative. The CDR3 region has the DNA TGTGCCAGTAACCGGGACCCCGGAGGGAATCAGCCCCAGCATTTT. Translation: CASNRDPGGNQPQHF.